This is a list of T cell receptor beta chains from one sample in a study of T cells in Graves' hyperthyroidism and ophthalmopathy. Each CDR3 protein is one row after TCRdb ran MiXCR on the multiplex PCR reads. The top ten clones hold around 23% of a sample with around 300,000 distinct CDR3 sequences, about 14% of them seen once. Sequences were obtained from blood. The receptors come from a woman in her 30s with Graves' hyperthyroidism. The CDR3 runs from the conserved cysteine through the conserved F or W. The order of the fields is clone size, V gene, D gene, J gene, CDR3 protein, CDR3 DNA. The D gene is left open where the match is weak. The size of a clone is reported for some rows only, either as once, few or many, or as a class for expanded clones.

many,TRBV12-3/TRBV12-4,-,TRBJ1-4,CASSLAWNEKLFF,TGTGCCAGCAGTTTAGCGTGGAATGAAAAACTGTTTTTT
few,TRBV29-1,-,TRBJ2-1,CSVPKGYNEQFF,TGCAGCGTTCCAAAGGGTTACAATGAGCAGTTCTTC
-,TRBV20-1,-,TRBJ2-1,CSARTLGGGTYNEQFF,TGCAGTGCTAGAACGCTGGGGGGCGGGACTTACAATGAGCAGTTCTTC
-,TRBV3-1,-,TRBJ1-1,CASRQVRNTEAFF,TGTGCCAGCCGACAGGTACGGAACACTGAAGCTTTCTTT
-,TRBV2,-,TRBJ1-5,CASSANYGSNQPQHF,TGTGCCAGCAGTGCAAACTACGGTAGCAATCAGCCCCAGCATTTT
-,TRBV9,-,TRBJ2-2,CASSVGDQDTGELFF,TGTGCCAGCAGCGTAGGAGACCAAGACACCGGGGAGCTGTTTTTT
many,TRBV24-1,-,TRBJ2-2,CATSDLGPRGVTGELFF,TGTGCCACCAGTGATTTGGGTCCGAGGGGTGTTACCGGGGAGCTGTTTTTT
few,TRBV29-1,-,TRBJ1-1,CSVGYPVAFF,TGCAGCGTTGGTTACCCGGTGGCTTTCTTT
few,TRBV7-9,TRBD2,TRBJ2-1,CASSLFSGAGEQFF,TGTGCCAGCAGCTTATTCAGCGGGGCGGGGGAGCAGTTCTTC
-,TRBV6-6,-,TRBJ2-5,CASSYSWAEQETQYF,TGTGCCAGCAGTTACTCGTGGGCAGAGCAAGAGACCCAGTACTTC
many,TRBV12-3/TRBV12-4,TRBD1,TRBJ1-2,CASSLTWTGDSGYTF,TGTGCCAGCAGTTTAACCTGGACAGGGGATTCTGGCTACACCTTC
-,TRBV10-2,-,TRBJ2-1,CASSEGAGSSYNEQFF,TGCGCCAGCAGTGAGGGGGCGGGGAGCTCCTACAATGAGCAGTTCTTC
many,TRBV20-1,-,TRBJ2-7,CSAMGGFSYEQYF,TGCAGTGCTATGGGGGGTTTCTCCTACGAGCAGTACTTC
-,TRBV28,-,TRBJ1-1,CASSSSRHTEAFF,TGTGCCAGCAGTTCCTCCCGACACACTGAAGCTTTCTTT
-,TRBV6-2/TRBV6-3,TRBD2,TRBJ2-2,CASSSPTSGSLGELFF,TGTGCCAGCAGTTCCCCGACTAGCGGGAGCTTGGGGGAGCTGTTTTTT
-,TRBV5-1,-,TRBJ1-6,CASSLDVDSPLHF,TGCGCCAGCAGCTTGGATGTTGATTCACCCCTCCACTTT
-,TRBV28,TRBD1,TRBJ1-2,CASSFPPGGAYGYTF,TGTGCCAGCAGTTTCCCCCCAGGGGGCGCCTATGGCTACACCTTC
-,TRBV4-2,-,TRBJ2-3,CASSQGTTTDTQYF,TGTGCCAGCAGCCAAGGGACGACCACAGATACGCAGTATTTT
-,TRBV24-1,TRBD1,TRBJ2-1,CATSESRTGQFF,TGTGCCACCAGTGAGTCTCGGACAGGGCAGTTCTTC
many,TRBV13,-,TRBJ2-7,CASSQGSEQYF,TGTGCCAGCAGCCAAGGGTCCGAGCAGTACTTC
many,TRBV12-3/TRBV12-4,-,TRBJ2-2,CASRWGNGELFF,TGTGCCAGCAGGTGGGGTAACGGGGAGCTGTTTTTT
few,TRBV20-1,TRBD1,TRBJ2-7,CSANSILDTGGLYEQYF,TGCAGTGCTAACTCTATATTGGATACAGGGGGCTTATACGAGCAGTACTTC
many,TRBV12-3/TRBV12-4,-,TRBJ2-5,CASGTGPAQETQYF,TGTGCCAGCGGAACCGGGCCGGCGCAAGAGACCCAGTACTTC
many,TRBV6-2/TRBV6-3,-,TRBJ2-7,CASSRISGDHSYEQYF,TGTGCCAGCAGCCGGATATCAGGGGACCACTCCTACGAGCAGTACTTC
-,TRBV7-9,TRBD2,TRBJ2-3,CASSLGLAVDTQYF,TGTGCCAGCAGCTTGGGACTAGCTGTGGATACGCAGTATTTT
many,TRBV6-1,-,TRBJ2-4,CASSESQGVDIQYF,TGTGCCAGCAGTGAAAGTCAGGGTGTGGACATTCAGTACTTC
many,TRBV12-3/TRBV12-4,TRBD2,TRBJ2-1,CASSGGGRGQFF,TGTGCCAGCTCCGGCGGGGGACGTGGGCAGTTCTTC
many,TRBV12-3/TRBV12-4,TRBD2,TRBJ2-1,CASSPLAGDWYNEQFF,TGTGCCAGCAGTCCCCTAGCGGGAGATTGGTACAATGAGCAGTTCTTC
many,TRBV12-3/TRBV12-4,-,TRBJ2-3,CASSPMGGGTDTQYF,TGTGCCAGCAGCCCGATGGGCGGGGGCACAGATACGCAGTATTTT
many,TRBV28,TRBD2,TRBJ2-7,CASWVGGTTSYEQYF,TGTGCCAGCTGGGTCGGGGGGACCACTTCCTACGAGCAGTACTTC